Below are 27 T cell receptor beta chains sequenced from a single sample in a study of blood T cell repertoires in COVID-19. TCRdb's copy holds only in-frame clones and misses some; the assay was immunoSEQ multiplex PCR. Here the sample spans 300,000 to 350,000 clones, around 90% being singletons. Input material: PBMCs or T cells enriched from blood (not recorded which). These receptors were obtained from a woman younger than 35 with acute COVID-19.

This clone was recorded only once. The rearrangement uses TRBV27 and TRBJ1-4; 12 bases align to TRBD1. The germline V gene has CDR1 MNHEY and CDR2 SMNVEV (reference sequence). V dropped 5 bases and J dropped 8; count of bases not matched to a gene: 12. This CDR3 has 17 amino acids. CDR3: CASSHPGQGALGEKLFF. In nucleotides, the CDR3 is TGTGCCAGCAGTCATCCGGGACAGGGGGCTTTAGGGGAAAAACTGTTTTTT.

On this clone itself: The junction differs from germline at one of its ends, possibly a read error. The rearrangement uses TRBV6-5 and TRBJ1-2, with 8 bases matching TRBD1. CDR1 and CDR2 (germline): MNHEY, SVGAGI. This CDR3 contains 14 residues. The CDR3 region has the DNA TGTGCCAGCAGTTTCCGACAGGGGCGTCTCTTTATGGCCTTC. This codes for CASSFRQGRLFMAF.

This chain connects TRBV6-5 to TRBJ1-3; 7 bases agree with TRBD1. The CDR3 runs 15 residues. J was trimmed by 0 bases and V by 4 bases; bases with no gene match: 3. Germline lookup yields CDR1 MNHEY and CDR2 SVGAGI. CDR3 residues: CASSSGGPSGNTIYF. CDR3 coding DNA: TGTGCCAGCAGTTCAGGGGGACCCTCTGGAAACACCATATATTTT.

This CDR3 is CASSSTGNEANEKLFF. The CDR3 DNA reads TGCGCCAGCAGCTCCACAGGAAATGAAGCTAATGAAAAACTGTTTTTT. The gene calls are TRBV5-1 and TRBJ1-4; possible D gene TRBD1, 5 bases. CDR1 and CDR2 from the germline V gene are SGHRS and YFSETQ. The CDR3 runs 16 residues. V gave up 3 bases and J gave up 3 bases, with 15 bases separating them.

This clone was picked up one time. The chain joins TRBV7-3 to TRBJ1-2; 7 positions agree with TRBD1. The V gene's germline CDR1 is SGHTA and CDR2 FQGTGA. V lost 0 bases and J lost 7; bases outside the gene matches: 8. CDR3 length equals 15 residues. The CDR3 nucleotides are TGTGCCAGCAGCTTAACTGGAGGACAGGTCTCTGGCTACACCTTC. Its protein product is CASSLTGGQVSGYTF. Full variable domain (remainder filled in from reference TRBV7-3 and TRBJ1-2): GAGVSQTPSNKVTEKGKYVELRCDPISGHTALYWYRQSLGQGPEFLIYFQGTGAADDSGLPNDRFFAVRPEGSVSTLKIQRTERGDSAVYLCASSLTGGQVSGYTFGSGTRLTVV.

Worth noting for this clone: The sample contains more than one DNA sequence encoding this CDR3. The chain joins TRBV28 to TRBJ2-7, with 11 bases matching TRBD1. Germline V gives CDR1 MDHEN, CDR2 SYDVKM. Trimming removed 6 bases from V and 6 bases from J; junction bases left unmatched: 4. This CDR3 is built from 13 residues. The CDR3, as DNA: TGTGCCAGCAGCCCGGGACAGGGGGGCGAGCAGTACTTC. This encodes CASSPGQGGEQYF.

This clone turned up a few times. The chain has TRBV28 and TRBJ1-2; TRBD1 might be the D (6 bases). The CDR3 length is 14 residues. In germline, CDR1 is MDHEN, CDR2 SYDVKM. The ends were cut back, 2 bases at V and 7 bases at J, with 14 bases in the middle. The CDR3 here is CASSLGSGAGGYTF. In DNA, the CDR3 is TGTGCCAGCAGTTTAGGGTCAGGGGCGGGTGGCTACACCTTC.

The V call is TRBV28, the J call TRBJ1-2, with a tentative D call TRBD1 (6 bases). CDR1 is MDHEN and CDR2 is SYDVKM in the germline V gene. Trimming removed 5 bases at V and 4 bases at J, with 11 bases between. The CDR3 is 13 residues long. The CDR3 loop is CASSVDRIYGYTF. DNA for the CDR3: TGTGCCAGCAGTGTTGACAGGATCTATGGCTACACCTTC.

V gene TRBV28 combines with J gene TRBJ2-2, with TRBD2 as a possible D gene (5 bases). Germline lookup yields CDR1 MDHEN and CDR2 SYDVKM. The CDR3 covers 13 residues. For the CDR3, the DNA is TGTGGGGCGAGGGCAGCTGTCACCGGGGAGCTGTTTTTT. It codes for CGARAAVTGELFF.

This chain joins TRBV7-9 and TRBJ2-7, with D perhaps TRBD2 (5 bases). Germline CDR1 SEHNR, CDR2 FQNEAQ (reference sequence). V lost 5 bases and J lost 1, with 18 bases in between. The CDR3 is 16 residues long. The CDR3 sequence is CASSPELSRGSYEQYF. The CDR3 nucleotides read TGTGCCAGCAGCCCCGAGCTGAGCCGGGGATCCTACGAGCAGTACTTC.

The sample holds one count of this clone. The V call is TRBV12-3 or TRBV12-4, the J call TRBJ2-5; D is ambiguous. V was cut by 3 bases and J by 5 bases, with 7 bases left in between. The CDR3 runs 12 residues. CDR3 sequence: CASSLFGETQYF. For the CDR3, the DNA is TGTGCCAGCAGTTTGTTCGGTGAGACCCAGTACTTC.

Many counts were recorded for this clone. The genes are TRBV6-5 and TRBJ2-7; 9 positions match TRBD1. V lost 4 bases to trimming and J lost 3 bases; unmatched junction nucleotides: 7. Looked up from germline, CDR1 is MNHEY and CDR2 is SVGAGI. The length of the CDR3 is 15 residues. The CDR3 spells CASSSPGQGFYEQYF. The CDR3 bases are TGTGCCAGCAGTTCTCCGGGACAGGGCTTCTACGAGCAGTACTTC.

The chain employs TRBV7-3 and TRBJ2-1, with D tentatively TRBD2 (5 bases). Trimming removed 0 bases from V and 10 bases from J, with 16 bases in between. The CDR3 is 15 amino acids. Germline CDR1 SGHTA, CDR2 FQGTGA. CDR3 residues: CASSLTSSAGEEQFF. CDR3 bases: TGTGCCAGCAGCTTAACGAGCTCCGCCGGGGAGGAGCAGTTCTTC.

The gene calls are TRBV7-9 and TRBJ2-5; 10 bases match TRBD1. CDR1 SEHNR and CDR2 FQNEAQ come from the germline V gene (reference sequence). This CDR3 spans 15 amino acids. Trimming at V came to 0 bases and at J to 5 bases, leaving 3 bases not matched to a gene. CDR3 loop: CASSLAGTGEETQYF. CDR3 DNA sequence: TGTGCCAGCAGCTTAGCCGGGACAGGGGAGGAGACCCAGTACTTC.

This chain uses TRBV4-2 with TRBJ1-1, with D hard to call. The V end was cut by 0 bases, the J end by 0 bases, with 5 bases between. The CDR3 is 14 amino acids. Per the germline V gene, CDR1 is LGHNA and CDR2 is YNFKEQ. The chain's CDR3 is CASSQDSVNTEAFF. CDR3 in DNA: TGTGCCAGCAGCCAAGATTCGGTGAACACTGAAGCTTTCTTT.

The chain is built from TRBV27 and TRBJ1-3, with 9 bases identical to TRBD1. V shed 6 bases, J shed 2 bases, and the junction held 5 bases outside the gene matches. This CDR3 has 15 residues. The V gene's germline CDR1 is MNHEY and CDR2 SMNVEV (reference sequence). CDR3 loop: CASRRQGGTGNTIYF. Here the CDR3 DNA reads TGTGCCAGCAGGCGACAGGGGGGGACTGGAAACACCATATATTTT.

This clone was recorded once. This chain joins TRBV4-2 and TRBJ2-7; 9 nucleotides agree with TRBD2. Trimming removed 4 bases from V and 7 bases from J; junction bases left unmatched: 8. Germline CDR1 LGHNA, CDR2 YNFKEQ. The CDR3 totals 14 residues. The CDR3 nucleotides read TGTGCCAGCAGCCCTTGGACTAGCGTCCGGGAGCAGTACTTC. It is translated as CASSPWTSVREQYF.

Here the CDR3 reads CASSPGTGLGGYTF. In DNA form, the CDR3 reads TGTGCCAGCAGCCCCGGGACAGGGCTTGGAGGCTACACCTTC. The chain links TRBV5-6 to TRBJ1-2, with 9 bases fitting TRBD1. CDR1 is SGHDT, CDR2 YYEEEE, per germline. This CDR3 spans 14 amino acids. V shed 4 bases and J 8 bases; nucleotides not matched to a gene: 9.

V is TRBV5-8 and J is TRBJ1-5; D might be TRBD1 (6 bases). The length of the CDR3 is 15 residues. The V gene's germline CDR1 is SGHTS and CDR2 YDEGEE. V was shortened by 0 bases and J by 6 bases, with 13 bases between the two germline ends. This CDR3 reads CASSLAGDRFQPQHF. CDR3 sequence (DNA): TGTGCCAGCAGCTTGGCAGGGGATCGATTTCAGCCCCAGCATTTT.

This rearrangement joins TRBV28 to TRBJ2-6; 11 bases agree with TRBD1. The CDR3 has 13 amino acids. Germline V CDR1 and CDR2: MDHEN, SYDVKM. The trim removed 5 bases at V and 11 bases at J, leaving 2 bases unmatched. CDR3: CASSPGQGDVLTF. The CDR3 region has the DNA TGTGCCAGCAGTCCGGGACAGGGGGACGTCCTGACTTTC.

Concerning this clone: This specimen includes other DNA sequences encoding the same CDR3. The rearrangement links TRBV5-1 to TRBJ1-2, with D tentatively TRBD1 (5 bases). V shed 0 bases and J shed 2 bases, with 8 bases lying between them. The CDR3 is made up of 14 amino acids. Germline V gives CDR1 SGHRS, CDR2 YFSETQ. CDR3 DNA: TGCGCCAGCAGCTTGGGGGGCTCCAACTATGGCTACACCTTC. This gives the protein CASSLGGSNYGYTF.

The rearrangement joins TRBV27 to TRBJ1-6; unclear D gene. Per germline, CDR1 MNHEY and CDR2 SMNVEV (reference sequence). Trimming took 6 bases from V and 0 from J, leaving 12 bases between them. The CDR3 sequence is 16 residues long. CDR3 loop: CASRGLSSSYNSPLHF. The CDR3 coding sequence is TGTGCCAGCAGGGGCCTATCCAGCTCCTATAATTCACCCCTCCACTTT.

The genes are TRBV11-2 and TRBJ2-7; 8 nucleotides match TRBD1. CDR1 is SGHAT, CDR2 FQNNGV, per germline. This CDR3 has 16 residues. J was trimmed by 4 bases and V by 4 bases; bases with no gene match: 12. In nucleotides, the CDR3 is TGTGCCAGCAGCTCGCGTAATGGGGACAGGCCGTACGAGCAGTACTTC. Translated: CASSSRNGDRPYEQYF.

The rearrangement links TRBV9 to TRBJ2-7; D is perhaps TRBD2 (7 bases). The CDR3 extends over 16 amino acids. V lost 0 bases, J lost 4 bases, and 17 bases lay in between. Germline V gene lookup returns CDR1 SGDLS and CDR2 YYNGEE. Here the CDR3 reads CASSVGGGVTSYEQYF. The CDR3, as DNA: TGTGCCAGCAGCGTAGGAGGGGGGGTAACTTCGTACGAGCAGTACTTC.

This rearrangement joins TRBV7-3 to TRBJ2-3; TRBD1 aligns across 8 bases. The V gene's germline CDR1 is SGHTA and CDR2 FQGTGA. Unmatched junction bases numbered 2, after V lost 2 bases and J lost 4 bases. This CDR3 has 14 residues. The chain's CDR3 is CASSLQTGADTQYF. The DNA for the CDR3 is TGTGCCAGCAGCTTACAGACAGGGGCAGATACGCAGTATTTT.

This chain links TRBV27 with TRBJ1-5; 9 bases map to TRBD1. Trimming at V came to 1 base and at J to 0 bases, leaving 13 bases not matched to a gene. The CDR3 is 20 residues long. Germline CDR1 is MNHEY and CDR2 is SMNVEV (reference sequence). CDR3 nucleotide sequence: TGTGCCAGCAGTTTATTTGGCCCGGGACAGGGTGTTAATAGCAATCAGCCCCAGCATTTT. Amino acids: CASSLFGPGQGVNSNQPQHF.

The chain has TRBV28 and TRBJ1-2; 7 positions match TRBD1. Unmatched junction bases numbered 3, after V lost 7 bases and J lost 4 bases. Germline-derived CDR1 and CDR2 are MDHEN and SYDVKM. CDR3 size: 12 residues. This chain's CDR3 is CASKAGGYGYTF. In DNA, the CDR3 is TGTGCCAGCAAGGCAGGGGGCTATGGCTACACCTTC.